Below, 30 T cell receptor beta chains from the same sample are listed, as sequenced in a study of shared clonotypes between healthy human individuals. Only in-frame clones appear in the TCRdb table, and some are missing; sequencing was by immunoSEQ multiplex PCR. Of 1.6 million or so clones in the sample, approximately 98.5% were seen once. The specimen was naive CD4+ T cells sorted from blood. Subset in this sample: CD45RA+ positively selected. These receptors were obtained from a man aged 25 to 40 in good health.

The count of this clone is one. The V gene is TRBV6-6, the J gene TRBJ2-3, with TRBD2 as a possible D gene (6 bases). V was cut by 1 base and J by 4 bases, with 15 bases left in between. CDR1 is MNHNY and CDR2 is SVGAGI in the germline V gene (reference sequence). The CDR3 is made up of 16 amino acids. Here the CDR3 DNA reads TGTGCCAGCAGTTACTACGGGGGAGAACGGTCAGATACGCAGTATTTT. Its translation: CASSYYGGERSDTQYF.

This rearrangement joins TRBV4-3 to TRBJ1-1, with D possibly TRBD1 on 5 matching bases. This CDR3 has 16 residues. Trimming stripped 0 bases from V and 4 bases from J, with 15 bases between. CDR1 and CDR2 (germline): LGHNA, YSLEER. CDR3 in DNA: TGCGCCAGCAGCCAAGAGGCGGGGGTTCGGAGCACTGAAGCTTTCTTT. Its translation: CASSQEAGVRSTEAFF.

The chain links TRBV21-1 to TRBJ1-2; the listed D gene, TRBD1, was not tested against the DNA. TRBV21-1 is a listed pseudogene. The CDR3 length is 13 residues. Here the CDR3 DNA reads TGTGCCAGCAGCAAAACGGACAGGGCAGACTACACCTTC. Its protein product is CASSKTDRADYTF.

The chain is built from TRBV28 and TRBJ2-4; D perhaps matches TRBD2 (6 bases). Trimming took 5 bases from V and 0 from J, leaving 17 bases between them. From germline, CDR1 is MDHEN and CDR2 SYDVKM. This CDR3 is built from 17 residues. The CDR3 sequence: CASSRETLTRAKNIQYF. The CDR3 DNA follows: TGTGCCAGCAGTCGGGAGACATTGACACGAGCCAAAAACATTCAGTACTTC.

The chain carries TRBV19 and TRBJ2-2; D is possibly TRBD1 (5 bases). Per the germline V gene, CDR1 is LNHDA and CDR2 is SQIVND (reference sequence). There are 15 residues in the CDR3. The V gene lost 4 bases and the J gene lost 2 bases, with 11 bases spanning the gap. The CDR3 sequence: CASSTDRFNTGELFF. For the CDR3, the DNA is TGTGCCAGTAGTACAGACAGATTTAACACCGGGGAGCTGTTTTTT. The variable domain in full, completed from reference TRBV19 and TRBJ2-2, reads DGGITQSPKYLFRKEGQNVTLSCEQNLNHDAMYWYRQDPGQGLRLIYYSQIVNDFQKGDIAEGYSVSREKKESFPLTVTSAQKNPTAFYLCASSTDRFNTGELFFGEGSRLTVL.

The sample holds one count of this clone. The rearrangement links TRBV5-4 to TRBJ2-5, with D maybe TRBD2 (5 bases). The V end was cut by 2 bases, the J end by 6 bases, with 20 bases between. The CDR3 totals 16 residues. From germline, CDR1 is SGHNT and CDR2 YYREEE (reference sequence). Here the CDR3 DNA reads TGTGCCAGCAGCTTAAGAGGGTCGGTCCCAGGACAGACCCAGTACTTC. This encodes CASSLRGSVPGQTQYF. Combining the CDR3 with reference TRBV5-4 and TRBJ2-5 gives the whole variable domain ETGVTQSPTHLIKTRGQQVTLRCSSQSGHNTVSWYQQALGQGPQFIFQYYREEENGRGNFPPRFSGLQFPNYSSELNVNALELDDSALYLCASSLRGSVPGQTQYFGPGTRLLVL.

The genes are TRBV6-1 and TRBJ1-3; D is unresolved. V was trimmed by 7 bases and J by 0 bases, leaving 7 bases between them. The CDR3 is 13 amino acids. Germline values: CDR1 MNHNS, CDR2 SASEGT. The CDR3 DNA reads TGTGCCAGCAAAACAGCCTCTGGAAACACCATATATTTT. This gives the protein CASKTASGNTIYF.

V is TRBV2 and J is TRBJ1-2; 9 positions agree with TRBD1. V was pared by 7 bases and J by 7 bases, with 7 bases of the junction left unmatched. Germline assignment: CDR1 SNHLY and CDR2 FYNNEI. This CDR3 comprises 13 residues. Here the CDR3 DNA reads TGTGCCAGCATTTCCCGGACAGGGGTTGGCTACACCTTC. Translated, it gives CASISRTGVGYTF. Full variable domain (missing parts from reference TRBV2 and TRBJ1-2): EPEVTQTPSHQVTQMGQEVILRCVPISNHLYFYWYRQILGQKVEFLVSFYNNEISEKSEIFDDQFSVERPDGSNFTLKIRSTKLEDSAMYFCASISRTGVGYTFGSGTRLTVV.

The chain recombines TRBV18 with TRBJ2-2; D ambiguous. Trimming stripped 8 bases from V and 1 base from J, with 14 bases between. Germline V gene sequence: CDR1 KGHSH, CDR2 LQKENI. This CDR3 region has 15 residues. The chain's CDR3 is CASTPIDGNTGELFF. CDR3 nucleotides: TGTGCCAGCACCCCGATTGACGGGAACACCGGGGAGCTGTTTTTT.

The gene calls are TRBV18 and TRBJ1-1; D is ambiguous. Trimming stripped 3 bases from V and 1 base from J, with 9 bases between. The CDR3 covers 14 residues. CDR1 and CDR2 from the germline V gene are KGHSH and LQKENI. CDR3: CASSPPGTNTEAFF. The CDR3 region has the DNA TGTGCCAGCTCACCCCCCGGCACGAACACTGAAGCTTTCTTT.

Turning to this clone: The sample holds other DNA sequences that translate to the same CDR3. The chain combines TRBV5-1 with TRBJ2-7; the D gene is possibly TRBD1 (6 bases). The V and J ends lost 2 bases and 3 bases respectively, with 9 bases between them. CDR3 length: 13 residues. Germline assignment: CDR1 SGHRS and CDR2 YFSETQ. The CDR3 sequence is CASSLTDSYEQYF. DNA for the CDR3: TGCGCCAGCAGCTTAACGGACAGCTACGAGCAGTACTTC. Full variable domain (missing parts from reference TRBV5-1 and TRBJ2-7): KAGVTQTPRYLIKTRGQQVTLSCSPISGHRSVSWYQQTPGQGLQFLFEYFSETQRNKGNFPGRFSGRQFSNSRSEMNVSTLELGDSALYLCASSLTDSYEQYFGPGTRLTVT.

The chain uses TRBV7-9 and TRBJ2-1, with 7 bases lining up with TRBD2. The germline V gene has CDR1 SEHNR and CDR2 FQNEAQ (reference sequence). With V trimmed by 2 bases and J by 12 bases, 13 bases remained unmatched. The CDR3 has 15 residues. The CDR3 DNA is TGTGCCAGCAGCTTAACGAGCGGGAACGGCATTGGGCAGTTCTTC. This sequence encodes CASSLTSGNGIGQFF.

V is TRBV5-6 and J is TRBJ2-7; D is ambiguous. There are 13 residues in the CDR3. V lost 8 bases and J lost 1, with 13 bases in between. The germline V gene encodes CDR1 SGHDT and CDR2 YYEEEE. CDR3 region: CARVQSRSYEQYF. As DNA, the CDR3 is TGTGCCAGGGTCCAGTCAAGATCCTACGAGCAGTACTTC.

Only one count was recorded for this clone. V and J are TRBV19 and TRBJ2-2; unclear D gene. Germline CDR1 and CDR2: LNHDA and SQIVND (reference sequence). The CDR3 is made up of 14 amino acids. V lost 1 base and J 1 base, leaving 4 bases between the germline ends. The chain's CDR3 is CASSIGENTGELFF. The DNA of the CDR3 is TGTGCCAGTAGTATAGGGGAGAACACCGGGGAGCTGTTTTTT.

The chain combines TRBV7-9 with TRBJ2-1; TRBD2 aligns across 13 bases. Germline CDR1 SEHNR, CDR2 FQNEAQ (reference sequence). This CDR3 is built from 19 residues. The V and J ends lost 5 bases and 2 bases, in that order; junction bases with no gene match: 12. CDR3 in amino acids: CASSVGTSGTKQTYNEQFF. CDR3 coding DNA: TGTGCCAGCAGCGTAGGGACTAGCGGGACCAAACAGACCTACAATGAGCAGTTCTTC.

The rearrangement uses TRBV9 and TRBJ1-1; 8 bases fit TRBD1. The trim removed 3 bases at V and 1 base at J, leaving 8 bases unmatched. The CDR3 runs to 16 residues. From germline, CDR1 is SGDLS and CDR2 YYNGEE. CDR3 bases: TGTGCCAGCAGCGGCCTCAGGGGGCGAGAGAACACTGAAGCTTTCTTT. As protein: CASSGLRGRENTEAFF.

The V and J genes are TRBV6-6 and TRBJ2-7; D is unresolved. Trimming pared 4 bases from V and 3 bases from J, leaving 7 bases between. CDR1 is MNHNY and CDR2 is SVGAGI in the germline V gene (reference sequence). The CDR3 loop spans 12 amino acids. This CDR3 is CASSSKSYEQYF. The CDR3 DNA sequence: TGTGCCAGCAGTTCTAAAAGCTACGAGCAGTACTTC.

This clone was detected once. This chain links TRBV11-2 with TRBJ2-7, with D perhaps TRBD1 (6 bases). This CDR3 has 17 residues. The V end was cut by 5 bases, the J end by 0 bases, with 20 bases between. CDR1 and CDR2 (germline): SGHAT, FQNNGV. The CDR3 sequence: CASSQTNIRDNSYEQYF. As DNA, the CDR3 is TGTGCCAGCAGCCAAACAAACATCCGGGACAACTCCTACGAGCAGTACTTC.

This chain links TRBV6-1 with TRBJ2-5, with D unresolved. Germline assignment: CDR1 MNHNS and CDR2 SASEGT. The CDR3 covers 9 residues. V was pared by 3 bases and J by 7 bases, with 0 bases between. The CDR3 DNA reads TGTGCCAGCAGTGAGACCCAGTACTTC. It specifies CASSETQYF.

This rearrangement joins TRBV29-1 to TRBJ2-3; TRBD1 or TRBD2 may be the D gene (5 bases each). The germline V and J ends were trimmed by 5 bases and 1 base, with 19 bases remaining between them. CDR3 length equals 16 residues. Per germline, CDR1 SQVTM and CDR2 ANQGSEA. CDR3 sequence: CSVKGTVVHRTDTQYF. DNA of the CDR3: TGCAGCGTTAAGGGGACGGTGGTCCATCGCACAGATACGCAGTATTTT.

J is TRBJ2-1 and V is TRBV11-2; unclear D gene. The CDR3 is made up of 15 amino acids. V was cut by 6 bases and J by 7 bases, with 19 bases left in between. Germline assignment: CDR1 SGHAT and CDR2 FQNNGV. DNA for the CDR3: TGTGCCAGCAGACAACCCGGCAGGCGGATGAATGAGCAGTTCTTC. The encoded protein is CASRQPGRRMNEQFF.

The chain uses TRBV28 and TRBJ2-5; TRBD2 might be the D (6 bases). The V end was cut by 3 bases, the J end by 9 bases, with 23 bases between. The germline V gene encodes CDR1 MDHEN and CDR2 SYDVKM. CDR3 length equals 16 residues. CDR3 DNA sequence: TGTGCCAGCAGTTTTACGGGGCGGATCGGGGGAAACGCCCAGTACTTC. This sequence encodes CASSFTGRIGGNAQYF.

This chain uses TRBV18 with TRBJ2-3; D gene unclear. The CDR3 is made up of 14 amino acids. The V gene's germline CDR1 is KGHSH and CDR2 LQKENI. Trimming took off 8 bases at V and 1 base at J, with 13 bases between the two ends. In DNA form, the CDR3 reads TGTGCCAGCGAGACCGAAACCCGCACAGATACGCAGTATTTT. Amino acid sequence: CASETETRTDTQYF. Full variable domain (remainder filled in from reference TRBV18 and TRBJ2-3): NAGVMQNPRHLVRRRGQEARLRCSPMKGHSHVYWYRQLPEEGLKFMVYLQKENIIDESGMPKERFSAEFPKEGPSILRIQQVVRGDSAAYFCASETETRTDTQYFGPGTRLTVL.

The rearrangement joins TRBV5-1 to TRBJ2-1, with 10 bases lining up with TRBD1. The CDR3 totals 15 residues. Germline CDR1 reads SGHRS; CDR2 reads YFSETQ. The junction had 2 bases not matched to a gene; V was cut back by 0 bases and J by 5 bases. The CDR3 nucleotides read TGCGCCAGCAGCTTGGGGGACAGGGGCAACAATGAGCAGTTCTTC. This codes for CASSLGDRGNNEQFF. The full variable domain, rest sourced from reference TRBV5-1 and TRBJ2-1, is KAGVTQTPRYLIKTRGQQVTLSCSPISGHRSVSWYQQTPGQGLQFLFEYFSETQRNKGNFPGRFSGRQFSNSRSEMNVSTLELGDSALYLCASSLGDRGNNEQFFGPGTRLTVL.

The gene calls are TRBV29-1 and TRBJ2-1, with 10 bases that match TRBD2. Trimming removed 4 bases from V and 7 bases from J; junction bases left unmatched: 7. The CDR3 extends over 14 amino acids. The germline gives CDR1 SQVTM, CDR2 ANQGSEA. The CDR3 sequence is CSVALAGVYNEQFF. Written as DNA, the CDR3 is TGCAGCGTTGCCCTAGCGGGAGTATATAATGAGCAGTTCTTC.

The V gene is TRBV5-1, the J gene TRBJ2-1, with 10 bases lining up with TRBD1. The CDR3 totals 14 residues. Per germline, CDR1 SGHRS and CDR2 YFSETQ. V shed 4 bases, J shed 4 bases, and the junction held 2 bases outside the gene matches. CDR3 loop: CASSRTGGYNEQFF. In DNA form, the CDR3 reads TGCGCCAGCAGCCGGACAGGGGGTTACAATGAGCAGTTCTTC.

J is TRBJ1-1 and V is TRBV10-2; tentatively, D is TRBD1 (6 bases). Germline-derived CDR1 and CDR2 are WSHSY and SAAADI. The ends were cut back, 6 bases at V and 3 bases at J, with 14 bases in the middle. The CDR3 sequence is 14 residues long. The chain's CDR3 is CASSLAPGDTEAFF. The CDR3 DNA reads as TGCGCCAGCAGCCTAGCCCCAGGGGACACTGAAGCTTTCTTT.

The genes are TRBV7-8 and TRBJ2-2; 9 positions agree with TRBD1. V shed 5 bases and J 5 bases; nucleotides not matched to a gene: 12. The germline V gene has CDR1 SGHVS and CDR2 FQNEAQ. This CDR3 contains 17 residues. The CDR3 is CASSDRGGPSYTGELFF. The CDR3 coding sequence is TGTGCCAGCAGCGACAGGGGGGGCCCTTCGTATACCGGGGAGCTGTTTTTT.

The V and J genes are TRBV5-1 and TRBJ2-7; 9 positions match TRBD2. There are 15 residues in the CDR3. Germline V CDR1 and CDR2: SGHRS, YFSETQ. V dropped 4 bases and J dropped 5; count of bases not matched to a gene: 10. The CDR3 region is CASSPPTSGINEQYF. The CDR3 nucleotides are TGCGCCAGCAGCCCCCCGACTAGCGGCATCAACGAGCAGTACTTC.

The chain links TRBV25-1 to TRBJ2-1, with 9 nucleotides matching TRBD1. Trimming at V came to 4 bases and at J to 10 bases, leaving 11 bases not matched to a gene. This CDR3 is 15 amino acids long. CDR1 and CDR2 from the germline V gene are MGHDK and SYGVNS. The chain's CDR3 is CASSARTGENVEQFF. In DNA, the CDR3 is TGTGCCAGCAGTGCCAGGACAGGGGAGAACGTGGAGCAGTTCTTC. Full variable domain (outside the CDR3, taken from reference TRBV25-1 and TRBJ2-1): EADIYQTPRYLVIGTGKKITLECSQTMGHDKMYWYQQDPGMELHLIHYSYGVNSTEKGDLSSESTVSRIRTEHFPLTLESARPSHTSQYLCASSARTGENVEQFFGPGTRLTVL.